Listed here are 31 T cell receptor beta chains from one sample, sequenced in a study of Ad26.COV2.S vaccination and SARS-CoV-2 variants. The treatment here: some 20 received Ad26.COV2.S at low or high dose, single or two shots; roughly five received placebo; per-sample allocation not given. Collection of samples fell on day 63 after the first vaccine or placebo injection. Sequenced by immunoSEQ multiplex PCR; TCRdb stores in-frame clones only, minus some. The data hold about 440,000 clones, with around 90% observed a single time. The sequencing here drew on peripheral blood, taken in a trial of Ad26.COV2.S vaccine versus placebo. These receptors all stem from a person aged 18-65 years who received the Ad26.COV2.S COVID-19 vaccine or a placebo.

Comment on this clone: An end of the junction does not agree with germline; a read error may underlie this. The chain combines TRBV15 with TRBJ2-1, with 11 bases that match TRBD1. The germline V gene encodes CDR1 LNHNV and CDR2 YYDKDF (reference sequence). The CDR3 length is 15 residues. Written as DNA, the CDR3 is TGTGCCACCAGCAGAAGGGGACAGGGGGACAATAAGCAGTTCTTC. Protein: CATSRRGQGDNKQFF.

The rearrangement links TRBV5-1 to TRBJ2-2, with 11 bases fitting TRBD1. The CDR3 has 15 residues. CDR1 is SGHRS, CDR2 YFSETQ, per germline. The V gene end was trimmed by 6 bases and the J gene end by 6 bases; junction bases not matched to a gene: 7. CDR3 nucleotide sequence: TGCGCCAGCAAATCAGGGACAGGGGGGCCCGGGGAGCTGTTTTTT. Translating gives CASKSGTGGPGELFF. Based on the CDR3 plus reference TRBV5-1 and TRBJ2-2, the full variable domain is KAGVTQTPRYLIKTRGQQVTLSCSPISGHRSVSWYQQTPGQGLQFLFEYFSETQRNKGNFPGRFSGRQFSNSRSEMNVSTLELGDSALYLCASKSGTGGPGELFFGEGSRLTVL.

V and J are TRBV9 and TRBJ1-2; D not certain. The V end lost 6 bases, the J end lost 3 bases, and 15 bases lay between the germline ends. CDR1 and CDR2 (germline): SGDLS, YYNGEE. The CDR3 spans 14 residues. The CDR3 nucleotides read TGTGCCAGCACCCCGGGCCAGCTGGACTATGGCTACACCTTC. Residues: CASTPGQLDYGYTF.

This chain uses TRBV5-4 with TRBJ2-4; D remains ambiguous. The CDR3 loop spans 13 amino acids. Germline V CDR1 and CDR2: SGHNT, YYREEE (reference sequence). V gave up 0 bases and J gave up 8 bases, with 9 bases separating them. The CDR3 loop is CASSLEASDIQYF. Here the CDR3 DNA reads TGTGCCAGCAGCTTGGAGGCGTCGGACATTCAGTACTTC.

This chain joins TRBV18 and TRBJ1-1; D is unresolved. CDR3 length equals 14 residues. CDR1 is KGHSH, CDR2 LQKENI, per germline. With 4 bases removed from V and 3 bases from J, the gap between germline ends came to 12 bases. This CDR3 is CASSLGRRDTEAFF. The CDR3 DNA follows: TGTGCCAGCTCACTGGGGAGGCGGGACACTGAAGCTTTCTTT.

This clone was detected a few times. V is TRBV9 and J is TRBJ2-1, with 14 bases fitting TRBD2. Looked up from germline, CDR1 is SGDLS and CDR2 is YYNGEE. Trimming took 3 bases from V and 14 from J; bases not matched to a gene: 4. This CDR3 has 13 amino acids. For the CDR3, the DNA is TGTGCCAGCAGCGCCGGACTAGCGGGAGGCGAGTTCTTC. Translated: CASSAGLAGGEFF.

The chain carries TRBV3-1 (or the pseudogene TRBV3-2) and TRBJ1-2; D might be TRBD1 (5 bases). Germline CDR1 and CDR2: LGHDT and YNNKEL (reference sequence). CDR3 length: 13 amino acids. Between the trimmed V and J ends, which lost 2 bases and 4 bases, there was a span of 8 bases. Here the CDR3 reads CASSQPGTYGYTF. The CDR3 DNA is TGTGCCAGCAGCCAACCGGGGACCTATGGCTACACCTTC.

The chain combines TRBV3-1 (or the pseudogene TRBV3-2) with TRBJ2-2; D unresolved. The CDR3 loop spans 14 amino acids. CDR1 and CDR2 from the germline V gene are LGHDT and YNNKEL (reference sequence). V was clipped by 1 base and J by 3 bases, with 6 bases between them. In nucleotides, the CDR3 is TGTGCCAGCAGCCAAGCCTCGGACACCGGGGAGCTGTTTTTT. This encodes CASSQASDTGELFF.

V usage is TRBV3-1 (or the pseudogene TRBV3-2) and J usage is TRBJ1-5; the match to TRBD1 covers 9 bases. The length of the CDR3 is 16 residues. Germline V lookup: CDR1 LGHDT, CDR2 YNNKEL (reference sequence). V trimming: 1 base; J trimming: 5 bases; junction bases outside the gene matches: 6. CDR3 in amino acids: CASSQGQGDLDQPQHF. The CDR3 bases are TGTGCCAGCAGCCAAGGACAGGGGGACTTGGATCAGCCCCAGCATTTT.

This clone was found once. V and J are TRBV27 and TRBJ2-5; D is perhaps TRBD1 or TRBD2 (5 bases each). The ends were cut back, 3 bases at V and 1 base at J, with 12 bases in the middle. There are 15 residues in the CDR3. Germline V gives CDR1 MNHEY, CDR2 SMNVEV (reference sequence). DNA of the CDR3: TGTGCCAGCAGTTTCGGGGCAGATCGCCAAGAGACCCAGTACTTC. This encodes CASSFGADRQETQYF.

The chain recombines TRBV6-2 or TRBV6-3 with TRBJ1-1; D perhaps matches TRBD1 (6 bases). The V and J ends lost 2 bases and 7 bases respectively, with 17 bases between them. There are 15 residues in the CDR3. Per the germline V gene, CDR1 is MNHEY and CDR2 is SVGEGT. CDR3 coding DNA: TGTGCCAGCAGTTACGGGGGCCTCTTAGTGAGTGAAGCTTTCTTT. Translation: CASSYGGLLVSEAFF.

The genes are TRBV11-1 and TRBJ1-2, with D unresolved. Germline V gene data show CDR1 as SGHAT and CDR2 as FQDESV (reference sequence). V was cut by 1 base and J by 2 bases, with 11 bases left in between. The CDR3 length is 15 residues. This chain's CDR3 is CASSLVGSVNYGYTF. CDR3 DNA: TGTGCCAGCAGCTTAGTTGGTTCGGTGAACTATGGCTACACCTTC.

Note on this clone: The same CDR3 arises from other DNA sequences in this sample as well. This sequence joins TRBV7-6 and TRBJ2-3; TRBD2 aligns across 13 bases. V lost 1 base and J lost 6; bases outside the gene matches: 1. CDR3 length equals 15 residues. CDR1 is SGHVS and CDR2 is FNYEAQ in the germline V gene. The CDR3 region is CASSLGTSGSDTQYF. The CDR3 nucleotides read TGTGCCAGCAGCTTAGGGACTAGCGGGAGTGATACGCAGTATTTT.

The table lists this clone with a count of one. The J gene is TRBJ2-5, the V gene TRBV10-3, with 9 bases matching TRBD1. V was pared by 6 bases and J by 3 bases, with 2 bases of the junction left unmatched. The CDR3 contains 13 residues. Germline-derived CDR1 and CDR2 are ENHRY and SYGVKD. The CDR3 loop is CAIRQGAEETQYF. In DNA, the CDR3 is TGTGCCATCAGACAGGGGGCCGAAGAGACCCAGTACTTC.

V usage is TRBV27 and J usage is TRBJ1-4, with D possibly TRBD1 on 5 matching bases. This CDR3 region has 15 residues. V was clipped by 6 bases and J by 4 bases, with 15 bases between them. Germline values: CDR1 MNHEY, CDR2 SMNVEV (reference sequence). DNA of the CDR3: TGTGCCAGCAGCCCCCGGGGGGGTGGTAATGAAAAACTGTTTTTT. It codes for CASSPRGGGNEKLFF.

J is TRBJ2-1 and V is TRBV19; 9 bases line up with TRBD2. After removal of 0 bases from V and 7 bases from J, the junction contained 13 bases not matched to a gene. This CDR3 has 18 residues. Germline V lookup: CDR1 LNHDA, CDR2 SQIVND (reference sequence). For the CDR3, the DNA is TGTGCCAGTAGTATAGAGGGCCCGGGACTAGCTCAGAAAAATGAGCAGTTCTTC. It yields the protein CASSIEGPGLAQKNEQFF.

The chain has TRBV11-2 and TRBJ1-4; D remains unclear. This CDR3 spans 16 amino acids. Trimming removed 1 base at V and 3 bases at J, with 12 bases between. CDR1 SGHAT and CDR2 FQNNGV come from the germline V gene. The CDR3 coding sequence is TGTGCCAGCAGCTTAGGGTTGGGGTCGGCTAATGAAAAACTGTTTTTT. The encoded protein is CASSLGLGSANEKLFF.

The chain is built from TRBV4-3 and TRBJ2-2; possibly TRBD2 for D (7 bases). V lost 0 bases and J 1 base, leaving 18 bases between the germline ends. The CDR3 contains 19 residues. CDR1 and CDR2 (germline): LGHNA, YSLEER. This chain's CDR3 is CASSQDWGRGYGNTGELFF. The CDR3, as DNA: TGCGCCAGCAGCCAAGATTGGGGGCGGGGGTACGGGAACACCGGGGAGCTGTTTTTT.

The V and J genes are TRBV7-2 and TRBJ2-7; 8 bases fit TRBD1. After removal of 3 bases from V and 5 bases from J, the junction contained 6 bases not matched to a gene. Germline V gene lookup returns CDR1 SGHTA and CDR2 FQGNSA. This CDR3 has 14 amino acids. CDR3: CASSFTDRVDEQYF. As DNA, the CDR3 is TGTGCCAGCAGCTTTACGGACAGGGTGGACGAGCAGTACTTC.

The gene calls are TRBV27 and TRBJ2-7; possible D gene TRBD2, 5 bases. Germline CDR1 and CDR2: MNHEY and SMNVEV (reference sequence). This CDR3 spans 15 amino acids. V lost 3 bases and J lost 0, with 12 bases in between. DNA for the CDR3: TGTGCCAGCAGTTTGAGAGGGAGTCCCTCCTACGAGCAGTACTTC. It encodes CASSLRGSPSYEQYF.

This chain connects TRBV7-6 to TRBJ2-7; 13 nucleotides match TRBD2. Germline V gene lookup returns CDR1 SGHVS and CDR2 FNYEAQ. This CDR3 has 16 residues. Trimming at V came to 4 bases and at J to 0 bases, leaving 3 bases not matched to a gene. CDR3: CASSWGLAGSSYEQYF. CDR3 sequence (DNA): TGTGCCAGCAGCTGGGGACTAGCGGGAAGCTCCTACGAGCAGTACTTC.

The V gene is TRBV4-1, the J gene TRBJ2-2; D is uncertain. Germline-derived CDR1 and CDR2 are MGHRA and YSYEKL. Deletions cut 0 bases from V and 3 bases from J, with 11 bases between. The CDR3 consists of 16 residues. In nucleotides, the CDR3 is TGCGCCAGCAGCCAAGATCAAGTCTTATACACCGGGGAGCTGTTTTTT. It encodes CASSQDQVLYTGELFF.

The chain employs TRBV12-3 or TRBV12-4 and TRBJ2-5, with D unresolved. There are 12 residues in the CDR3. Trimming cost V 7 bases and J 4 bases, with 10 bases left between them. This CDR3 is CASTFDGETQYF. The CDR3 region has the DNA TGTGCCAGCACCTTCGACGGAGAGACCCAGTACTTC.

The CDR3 bases are TGCGCCAGCAGCCAAGGAGCGGGGCCTTCTTACGAGCAGTACTTC. Translated: CASSQGAGPSYEQYF. The chain is built from TRBV4-1 and TRBJ2-7; 7 bases are a match to TRBD2. Germline trimming cut 1 base from V and 4 bases from J; bases unmatched to any gene: 7. Germline V gives CDR1 MGHRA, CDR2 YSYEKL. This CDR3 is built from 15 residues.

This rearrangement joins TRBV13 to TRBJ1-5; no clear D gene. This CDR3 is 13 amino acids long. Germline-derived CDR1 and CDR2 are PRHDT and FYEKMQ (reference sequence). V was cut by 0 bases and J by 5 bases, with 5 bases left in between. CDR3 DNA sequence: TGTGCCAGCAGCTTAGGCAGTTATCAGCCCCAGCATTTT. Residues: CASSLGSYQPQHF.

The genes are TRBV19 and TRBJ2-4; possibly TRBD2 for D (6 bases). V shed 0 bases and J shed 6 bases, with 15 bases lying between them. The CDR3 spans 16 residues. Germline V CDR1 and CDR2: LNHDA, SQIVND (reference sequence). The DNA of the CDR3 is TGTGCCAGTAGTATAGACCGGGACTGGGGATTAAACATTCAGTACTTC. It codes for CASSIDRDWGLNIQYF.

The chain carries TRBV6-6 and TRBJ2-3, with D unresolved. Germline CDR1 is MNHNY and CDR2 is SVGAGI (reference sequence). CDR3 length: 14 amino acids. V shed 0 bases and J shed 0 bases, with 4 bases lying between them. The CDR3 spells CASSYSGSTDTQYF. The CDR3 coding sequence is TGTGCCAGCAGTTACTCCGGGAGCACAGATACGCAGTATTTT.

J is TRBJ2-7 and V is TRBV24-1; TRBD1 aligns across 11 bases. This CDR3 is built from 14 residues. Trimming at V came to 8 bases and at J to 4 bases, leaving 6 bases not matched to a gene. Germline CDR1 and CDR2: KGHDR and SFDVKD. Here the CDR3 DNA reads TGTGCCACCATTCGGACAGGGGGCACTTACGAGCAGTACTTC. It is translated as CATIRTGGTYEQYF.

This chain connects TRBV19 to TRBJ2-5; D possibly uses TRBD1 or TRBD2 (6 bases each). The length of the CDR3 is 14 residues. V was trimmed by 4 bases and J by 2 bases, leaving 11 bases between them. Germline-derived CDR1 and CDR2 are LNHDA and SQIVND (reference sequence). This CDR3 is CASSRLDRQETQYF. For the CDR3, the DNA is TGTGCCAGTAGTAGACTAGACAGGCAAGAGACCCAGTACTTC.

The chain couples TRBV10-3 to TRBJ2-5; the match to TRBD1 covers 10 bases. The germline V gene encodes CDR1 ENHRY and CDR2 SYGVKD. The V and J ends lost 6 bases and 5 bases, in that order; junction bases with no gene match: 3. This CDR3 region has 13 residues. CDR3 DNA sequence: TGTGCCATCAGGGGACAGGGGACGGAGACCCAGTACTTC. This encodes CAIRGQGTETQYF.

V gene TRBV5-4 combines with J gene TRBJ2-5, with D uncertain. V lost 0 bases and J 2 bases, leaving 8 bases between the germline ends. Germline V gene sequence: CDR1 SGHNT, CDR2 YYREEE (reference sequence). This CDR3 region has 14 residues. The chain's CDR3 is CASSLAMVQETQYF. For the CDR3, the DNA is TGTGCCAGCAGCTTGGCCATGGTTCAAGAGACCCAGTACTTC.